Listed below are T cell receptor beta chains from one sample, sequenced in a study of shared clonotypes between healthy human individuals. Produced via immunoSEQ multiplex PCR; TCRdb's table is partial and in-frame only. The sample records about 580,000 clones, roughly 98% being singletons. The sample was naive CD8+ T cells sorted from blood. These receptor sequences come from a man in his thirties or forties in good health. The CDR3 runs from the conserved cysteine through the conserved F or W. A D gene is named only where the DNA matches it firmly. Not all rows give a size; the values are once, few, many and, for expanded clones, a class.

abundance: -; v_gene: TRBV4-1; j_gene: TRBJ1-1; d_gene: -; CDR3aa: CASSLQGTGNTEAFF
abundance: once; v_gene: TRBV27; j_gene: TRBJ2-5; d_gene: -; CDR3aa: CASRNQGGGQETQYF
abundance: -; v_gene: TRBV5-8; j_gene: TRBJ1-5; d_gene: -; CDR3aa: CASSLELTIQPQHF
abundance: -; v_gene: TRBV4-3; j_gene: TRBJ1-1; d_gene: -; CDR3aa: CASSQALAGNTEAFF
abundance: -; v_gene: TRBV7-2; j_gene: TRBJ2-6; d_gene: TRBD1; CDR3aa: CASGTGVSGANVLTF
abundance: -; v_gene: TRBV9; j_gene: TRBJ2-2; d_gene: -; CDR3aa: CASDIGNGELFF
abundance: -; v_gene: TRBV29-1; j_gene: TRBJ2-1; d_gene: TRBD2; CDR3aa: CGGLAGYYNEQFF
abundance: -; v_gene: TRBV4-1; j_gene: TRBJ2-7; d_gene: -; CDR3aa: CASSLGRSPPYEQYF
abundance: -; v_gene: TRBV6-5; j_gene: TRBJ1-5; d_gene: TRBD1; CDR3aa: CASSLDRDDQPQHF
abundance: -; v_gene: TRBV6-1; j_gene: TRBJ2-7; d_gene: -; CDR3aa: CASSEEGYEQYF
abundance: -; v_gene: TRBV9; j_gene: TRBJ2-7; d_gene: -; CDR3aa: CASSVDGRGHEQYF
abundance: -; v_gene: TRBV9; j_gene: TRBJ1-1; d_gene: -; CDR3aa: CASYRNGEAFF
abundance: -; v_gene: TRBV6-1; j_gene: TRBJ2-7; d_gene: -; CDR3aa: CASRGLPFHSYEQYF
abundance: -; v_gene: TRBV7-9; j_gene: TRBJ1-1; d_gene: -; CDR3aa: CASSSTLSTEAFF
abundance: -; v_gene: TRBV9; j_gene: TRBJ1-2; d_gene: TRBD1; CDR3aa: CASSQPQQGAGYGYTF
abundance: -; v_gene: TRBV30; j_gene: TRBJ1-1; d_gene: -; CDR3aa: CAWSPTVSGAFF
abundance: -; v_gene: TRBV18; j_gene: TRBJ2-6; d_gene: -; CDR3aa: CASSPGDSGANVLTF
abundance: -; v_gene: TRBV6-5; j_gene: TRBJ1-5; d_gene: -; CDR3aa: CASSYRGYQPQHF
abundance: -; v_gene: TRBV27; j_gene: TRBJ1-2; d_gene: -; CDR3aa: CATGRPGGYTF
abundance: -; v_gene: TRBV11-3; j_gene: TRBJ2-7; d_gene: -; CDR3aa: CASSLGLTYEQYF
abundance: -; v_gene: TRBV18; j_gene: TRBJ2-5; d_gene: -; CDR3aa: CASSPEAGGFGETQYF
abundance: -; v_gene: TRBV11-2; j_gene: TRBJ1-2; d_gene: -; CDR3aa: CASSLGPTYGYTF
abundance: -; v_gene: TRBV30; j_gene: TRBJ2-1; d_gene: -; CDR3aa: CAWRRGANEQFF
abundance: -; v_gene: TRBV7-9; j_gene: TRBJ2-2; d_gene: TRBD1; CDR3aa: CASSTRQGDTGELFF
abundance: once; v_gene: TRBV27; j_gene: TRBJ2-2; d_gene: -; CDR3aa: CASSFKNTGELFF
abundance: -; v_gene: TRBV29-1; j_gene: TRBJ1-1; d_gene: -; CDR3aa: CSVRRWGTEAFF
abundance: -; v_gene: TRBV14; j_gene: TRBJ2-1; d_gene: TRBD1; CDR3aa: CASSPDRGRTYNEQFF
abundance: -; v_gene: TRBV29-1; j_gene: TRBJ2-7; d_gene: -; CDR3aa: CSAQGISSYEQYF
abundance: -; v_gene: TRBV5-1; j_gene: TRBJ2-1; d_gene: -; CDR3aa: CASSLRSGTYNEQFF
abundance: -; v_gene: TRBV6-6; j_gene: TRBJ2-1; d_gene: -; CDR3aa: CASMDSSSYNEQFF
abundance: once; v_gene: TRBV27; j_gene: TRBJ2-7; d_gene: -; CDR3aa: CASSSYRASYEQYF
abundance: -; v_gene: TRBV4-3; j_gene: TRBJ1-2; d_gene: -; CDR3aa: CASSFRQDANLHYGYTF
abundance: -; v_gene: TRBV6-1; j_gene: TRBJ1-2; d_gene: -; CDR3aa: CASSELPVVYGYTF
abundance: -; v_gene: TRBV7-9; j_gene: TRBJ2-7; d_gene: TRBD1; CDR3aa: CASSIGQGERAYEQYF
abundance: -; v_gene: TRBV13; j_gene: TRBJ2-3; d_gene: TRBD2; CDR3aa: CASSLTASGSLDTQYF